These T cell receptor beta chains were read from a single sample in a study of cytomegalovirus exposure and HLA in healthy donors. Here immunoSEQ multiplex PCR was the method, and the copy in TCRdb shows in-frame clones only, minus some. In the table there are approximately 190,000 clones, approximately 80% of which are singletons. Source material: PBMCs. The origin of the receptors is a woman aged 25-40 years in good health and CMV-seropositive. Both conserved end residues are part of each CDR3. The D gene is left open where the match is weak. A row's size may be missing; if present it is once, few, many or a size class.

>TRBJ1-6|TRBV6-5|NA|once
TGTGCCAGCAGTTACTTGGACAGCAATTCACCCCTCCACTTT
CASSYLDSNSPLHF
>TRBJ2-3|TRBV7-3|NA|NA
TGTGCCAGCAGCTTCGGCGGGGGCACAGATACGCAGTATTTT
CASSFGGGTDTQYF
>TRBJ2-3|TRBV2|TRBD2|NA
TGTGCCAGCAGTCAACTGACTAGCGGGGGGACGCAGTATTTT
CASSQLTSGGTQYF
>TRBJ2-5|TRBV10-1|NA|NA
TGCGCCAGCAGTCTTCTAGCCACACAAGAGACCCAGTACTTC
CASSLLATQETQYF
>TRBJ1-2|TRBV7-3|NA|NA
TGTGCCAGCAGCTTAACGTCTGGACTTTATGGCTACACCTTC
CASSLTSGLYGYTF
>TRBJ2-1|TRBV28|TRBD2|NA
TGTGCCAGCAGTGGCGCAAGCGGGGGGGCCGTGGAGCAGTTCTTC
CASSGASGGAVEQFF
>TRBJ2-1|TRBV7-8|TRBD2|few
TGTGCCAGCAGTCCACGATCCGGGAGGTCCAATGAGCAGTTCTTC
CASSPRSGRSNEQFF
>TRBJ2-7|TRBV28|TRBD1|NA
TGTGCCAGCAGTTTGGGGACAGCTCATTCCTACGAGCAGTACTTC
CASSLGTAHSYEQYF
>TRBJ1-5|TRBV19|TRBD1|NA
TGTGCCAGTAGTTCTCCCGAGGGGACAGGGATAGTCCAGCCCCAGCATTTT
CASSSPEGTGIVQPQHF
>TRBJ2-7|TRBV4-2|NA|NA
TGTGCCAGCAGCCAGGCGGCAGGGAAAGGCTACGAGCAGTACTTC
CASSQAAGKGYEQYF
>TRBJ2-7|TRBV10-1|TRBD2|NA
TGCGCCACCTCGACCGGGACTAATCTCTACGAGCAGTACTTC
CATSTGTNLYEQYF
>TRBJ2-5|TRBV18|TRBD2|few
TGTGCCAGCTCACCACGCGGGACTACACAAGAGACCCAGTACTTC
CASSPRGTTQETQYF
>TRBJ2-5|TRBV6-1|NA|NA
TGTGCCAGCGGTGGGGGGACAGACCTCCAAGAGACCCAGTACTTC
CASGGGTDLQETQYF
>TRBJ1-4|TRBV10-3|NA|once
TGTGCCATCAGGCAGGGGTTTGGAGAAAAACTGTTTTTT
CAIRQGFGEKLFF
>TRBJ1-3|TRBV2|NA|few
TGTGCCAGCAGTGAAAGGAGTTCTGGAAACACCATATATTTT
CASSERSSGNTIYF
>TRBJ1-1|TRBV14|NA|NA
TGTGCCAGCAGCCCAGATAATAGAAGCCACAGGGAAGCTTTCTTT
CASSPDNRSHREAFF
>TRBJ2-1|TRBV10-1|NA|once
TGCGCCAGCAGTAACAATCGACAGAGCGATGAGCAGTTCTTC
CASSNNRQSDEQFF
>TRBJ2-7|TRBV28|NA|NA
TGTGCCAGCAGTTTATTAAGAGCCGAGCAGTACTTC
CASSLLRAEQYF
>TRBJ2-7|TRBV5-1|NA|few
TGCGCCAGCAGCTACGACATTCACTACGAGCAGTACTTC
CASSYDIHYEQYF
>TRBJ2-3|TRBV6-6|NA|NA
TGTGCCAGCAGTTACACCGAGGATACGCAGTATTTT
CASSYTEDTQYF
>TRBJ1-6|TRBV5-6|TRBD1|NA
TGTGCCAGCGGAAAATCAGAGTGGGATTCAGGGGGTTCACCCCTCCACTTT
CASGKSEWDSGGSPLHF
>TRBJ2-5|TRBV5-1|TRBD2|NA
TGCGCCAGCAGCCTCGGGACTAGCGAACAAGAGACCCAGTACTTC
CASSLGTSEQETQYF
>TRBJ2-5|TRBV7-3|NA|NA
TGTGCCAGCAGCCTTAAGGGGGGGGAGACCCAGTACTTC
CASSLKGGETQYF
>TRBJ2-1|TRBV9|NA|NA
TGTGCCAGCAGCCTGGAGGGAGCGACCTACAATGAGCAGTTCTTC
CASSLEGATYNEQFF
>TRBJ2-2|TRBV6-6|TRBD2|NA
TGTGCCAGCAGTTCCGTCGGCGGGGGGTACGGGGAGCTGTTTTTT
CASSSVGGGYGELFF
>TRBJ1-1|TRBV28|NA|NA
TGTGCCAGCTCCAACCCGGGGGACTCAGGGACTGAAGCTTTCTTT
CASSNPGDSGTEAFF
>TRBJ2-1|TRBV30|NA|NA
TGTGCCTGGACCCGGTTACGCGCGGGTGAGCAGTTCTTC
CAWTRLRAGEQFF
>TRBJ1-1|TRBV7-9|NA|few
TGTGCCAGCAGCTCGACCGGACTGGGCGCTTTCTTT
CASSSTGLGAFF
>TRBJ2-5|TRBV11-2|NA|NA
TGTGCCAGCAGCCCGCACTACCAAGAGACCCAGTACTTC
CASSPHYQETQYF
>TRBJ1-1|TRBV5-5|TRBD1|NA
TGTGCCAGCAGCCGATGGACAGGGGAGAACACTGAAGCTTTCTTT
CASSRWTGENTEAFF
>TRBJ1-4|TRBV19|TRBD1|once
TGTGCCAGTAGTTCCTTACCGGGACAGGCAAATGAAAAACTGTTTTTT
CASSSLPGQANEKLFF
>TRBJ2-7|TRBV29-1|TRBD1|few
TGCAGCGTCGGACAGGGGGACGAGCAGTACTTC
CSVGQGDEQYF
>TRBJ1-3|TRBV6-6|NA|few
TGTGCCAGCAGCTCGGACAACTCTGGAAACACCATATATTTT
CASSSDNSGNTIYF
>TRBJ2-1|TRBV18|NA|NA
TGTGCCAGCTCACGCGCCCCACAGGTTTCCTCCTACAATGAGCAGTTCTTC
CASSRAPQVSSYNEQFF
>TRBJ2-6|TRBV16|NA|few
TGTGCCAGCAGCCAATTCTATCGCGTTCGCAGGGAAAAGTCCGGGGCCAACGTCCTGACTTTC
CASSQFYRVRREKSGANVLTF
>TRBJ1-1|TRBV19|TRBD1|NA
TGTGCCAGTTCTCTGACAGGGACCAACACTGAAGCTTTCTTT
CASSLTGTNTEAFF
>TRBJ2-1|TRBV14|TRBD1|once
TGTGCCAGCAGCCAAGATTACAAGTTAACCGGGACAGGGGCCCACAATGAGCAGTTCTTC
CASSQDYKLTGTGAHNEQFF
>TRBJ2-7|TRBV5-6|NA|NA
TGTGCCAGCAGCTTGTACGGTAATCCCTACGAGCAGTACTTC
CASSLYGNPYEQYF